The 18 T cell receptor beta chains in this list originate from one sample, sequenced in a study of stem cell transplantation in POMP-related autoinflammatory disease. TCRdb's table, derived via immunoSEQ multiplex PCR, lists solely in-frame clones and lacks some. The data show some 4,900 clones, 92% seen once. Material: CD8+ T cells from PBMCs, obtained after stem cell transplantation. The source is a human patient with POMP-related autoinflammation and immune dysregulation (PRAID). Some T cells may be supplied by the graft donor.

The rearrangement uses TRBV27 and TRBJ2-7, with TRBD2 identical over 12 bases. V shed 3 bases, J shed 4 bases, and the junction held 7 bases outside the gene matches. CDR3 length equals 16 residues. The V gene's germline CDR1 is MNHEY and CDR2 SMNVEV (reference sequence). In DNA form, the CDR3 reads TGTGCCAGCAGTTTCATTCTAGCGGGAGGGCCGTACGAGCAGTACTTC. Amino acid sequence: CASSFILAGGPYEQYF.

This CDR3 is CASSEFGLGVNEQFF. Here the CDR3 DNA reads TGTGCCAGCAGTGAATTTGGACTAGGCGTCAATGAGCAGTTCTTC. The chain combines TRBV6-1 with TRBJ2-1; TRBD2 aligns across 7 bases. The trim removed 2 bases at V and 6 bases at J, leaving 7 bases unmatched. The CDR3 runs 15 residues. The germline V gene encodes CDR1 MNHNS and CDR2 SASEGT.

V usage is TRBV5-1 and J usage is TRBJ2-7, with D possibly being TRBD2 (5 bases). V was shortened by 0 bases and J by 4 bases, with 14 bases between the two germline ends. CDR1 SGHRS and CDR2 YFSETQ come from the germline V gene. The CDR3 length is 15 residues. In nucleotides, the CDR3 is TGCGCCAGCAGCTTGGCCTCCGTGGGAGCGTACGAGCAGTACTTC. This gives the protein CASSLASVGAYEQYF.

This clone appeared once. J is TRBJ2-3 and V is TRBV2; tentative D call: TRBD2 (7 bases). Germline V gives CDR1 SNHLY, CDR2 FYNNEI. The CDR3 length is 15 residues. V was shortened by 8 bases and J by 0 bases, with 15 bases between the two germline ends. CDR3 in DNA: TGTGCCAGCGTAGGGGGGGACCGGAGCACAGATACGCAGTATTTT. Translating it yields CASVGGDRSTDTQYF. Variable domain in full (rest from reference TRBV2 and TRBJ2-3): EPEVTQTPSHQVTQMGQEVILRCVPISNHLYFYWYRQILGQKVEFLVSFYNNEISEKSEIFDDQFSVERPDGSNFTLKIRSTKLEDSAMYFCASVGGDRSTDTQYFGPGTRLTVL.

The chain combines TRBV19 with TRBJ2-6, with 14 bases aligning to TRBD2. Germline CDR1 reads LNHDA; CDR2 reads SQIVND (reference sequence). The CDR3 is 16 amino acids. V lost 7 bases and J lost 5; bases outside the gene matches: 4. The CDR3 DNA reads as TGTGCCAGTATAGGGACTAGCGGGAGAAGGGCCAACGTCCTGACTTTC. Protein product: CASIGTSGRRANVLTF.

The rearrangement joins TRBV19 to TRBJ2-2; 13 positions match TRBD2. V shed 8 bases, J shed 4 bases, and the junction held 4 bases outside the gene matches. Germline V gives CDR1 LNHDA, CDR2 SQIVND (reference sequence). The CDR3 loop spans 15 amino acids. In DNA form, the CDR3 reads TGTGCCAGTGCGGGACTAGCGGGACTCACCGGGGAGCTGTTTTTT. It translates to CASAGLAGLTGELFF.

The CDR3 coding sequence is TGTGCCAGCAGCCCACTAGCGGGAACCTACAATGAGCAGTTCTTC. Protein sequence: CASSPLAGTYNEQFF. The chain is built from TRBV13 and TRBJ2-1; 10 bases match TRBD2. The CDR3 covers 15 residues. V was clipped by 5 bases and J by 2 bases; unmatched bases: 3. Germline values: CDR1 PRHDT, CDR2 FYEKMQ (reference sequence).

The V gene is TRBV19, the J gene TRBJ2-7; D gene ambiguous. The ends were cut back, 4 bases at V and 7 bases at J, with 14 bases in the middle. The CDR3 runs to 13 residues. The germline V gene has CDR1 LNHDA and CDR2 SQIVND (reference sequence). The CDR3 here is CASSTALAQEQYF. In nucleotides, the CDR3 is TGTGCCAGTAGTACGGCCTTGGCGCAGGAGCAGTACTTC.

The chain links TRBV24-1 to TRBJ2-1; maybe TRBD2 (6 bases). The germline gives CDR1 KGHDR, CDR2 SFDVKD. The V and J ends lost 7 bases and 4 bases respectively, with 16 bases between them. The CDR3 is made up of 15 amino acids. CDR3 nucleotides: TGTGCCACCAGAGGAGTAGGGGACTTGTACAATGAGCAGTTCTTC. As protein: CATRGVGDLYNEQFF.

This clone was counted once. One end of the junction does not line up with germline, which may come from a read error. The genes are TRBV7-7 and TRBJ2-2, with unresolved D. Germline V gene sequence: CDR1 SSHAT, CDR2 FNYEAQ (reference sequence). The CDR3 extends over 13 amino acids. CDR3 nucleotide sequence: TGTGCTAGCAGCTTAGAAAGCACCGGGGAGCTGTTTTTT. Residues: CASSLESTGELFF.

This sequence joins TRBV24-1 and TRBJ2-3; D is possibly TRBD1 or TRBD2 (5 bases each). Trimming pared 5 bases from V and 0 bases from J, leaving 17 bases between. Germline CDR1 reads KGHDR; CDR2 reads SFDVKD. The CDR3 totals 17 residues. The CDR3 DNA is TGTGCCACCAGTGGCCCTGGGACGGGGTCTAGCACAGATACGCAGTATTTT. Translated: CATSGPGTGSSTDTQYF.

The chain uses TRBV19 and TRBJ2-7, with D perhaps matching TRBD1 or TRBD2 (5 bases each). CDR1 and CDR2 from the germline V gene are LNHDA and SQIVND (reference sequence). V lost 8 bases to trimming and J lost 10 bases, with 21 bases between them. This CDR3 is built from 13 residues. The CDR3 here is CASADSGAWDQYF. For the CDR3, the DNA is TGTGCCAGTGCGGATTCCGGGGCCTGGGATCAGTACTTC.

In its sample, this clone was seen once. The CDR3 nucleotides are TGTGCCAGCAGCTCTCTTTACAGGGACTACGAGCAGTACTTC. Translation gives CASSSLYRDYEQYF. V and J are TRBV5-6 and TRBJ2-7; D perhaps matches TRBD1 (6 bases). Germline values: CDR1 SGHDT, CDR2 YYEEEE. Trimming shortened V by 3 bases and J by 3 bases, and 13 bases separated the two germline ends. The CDR3 contains 14 residues.

V usage is TRBV6-4 and J usage is TRBJ2-1; D is perhaps TRBD1 (6 bases). The V gene's germline CDR1 is MRHNA and CDR2 SNTAGT. Trimming pared 2 bases from V and 8 bases from J, leaving 10 bases between. CDR3 length: 13 amino acids. The CDR3 bases are TGTGCCAGCAGTGACCTGAAGGGGGATGAGCAGTTCTTC. It yields the protein CASSDLKGDEQFF.

CDR3 nucleotides: TGTGCCAGCAGTGGGGTAAGCGGGAACCAAGAGACCCAGTACTTC. Translated, it gives CASSGVSGNQETQYF. The chain employs TRBV27 and TRBJ2-5; TRBD2 matches at 7 bases. There are 15 residues in the CDR3. V lost 5 bases, J lost 0 bases, and 6 bases stayed unmatched. Germline V gene sequence: CDR1 MNHEY, CDR2 SMNVEV (reference sequence).

The V call is TRBV9, the J call TRBJ2-2, with D perhaps TRBD1 (6 bases). CDR3 size: 13 residues. The germline gives CDR1 SGDLS, CDR2 YYNGEE. V was trimmed by 3 bases and J by 3 bases, leaving 6 bases between them. In DNA, the CDR3 is TGTGCCAGCAGCGAGGGGGACACCGGGGAGCTGTTTTTT. Residues: CASSEGDTGELFF.

The chain couples TRBV9 to TRBJ1-1; TRBD1 matches 7 bases. The junction had 6 bases not matched to a gene; V was cut back by 3 bases and J by 1 base. Germline V gene sequence: CDR1 SGDLS, CDR2 YYNGEE. CDR3 size: 15 residues. CDR3 sequence: CASSGSTGWNTEAFF. The CDR3 DNA sequence: TGTGCCAGCAGCGGGTCGACAGGGTGGAACACTGAAGCTTTCTTT.

The chain links TRBV4-3 to TRBJ2-2; D is uncertain. Trimming cost V 5 bases and J 4 bases, with 8 bases left between them. The CDR3 consists of 13 residues. Germline V CDR1 and CDR2: LGHNA, YSLEER. The CDR3 loop reads CASSFRGTGELFF. DNA of the CDR3: TGCGCCAGCAGCTTCAGAGGCACCGGGGAGCTGTTTTTT.